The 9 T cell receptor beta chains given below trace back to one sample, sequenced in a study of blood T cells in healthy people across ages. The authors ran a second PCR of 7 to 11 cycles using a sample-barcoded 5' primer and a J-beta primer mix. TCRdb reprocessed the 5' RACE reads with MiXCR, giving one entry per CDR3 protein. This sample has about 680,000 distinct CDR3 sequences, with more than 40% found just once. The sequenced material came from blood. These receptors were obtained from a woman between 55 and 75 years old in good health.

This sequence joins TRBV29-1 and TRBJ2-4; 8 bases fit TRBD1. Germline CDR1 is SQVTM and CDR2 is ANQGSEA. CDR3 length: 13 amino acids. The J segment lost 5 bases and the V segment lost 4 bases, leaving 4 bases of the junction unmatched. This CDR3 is CSVGQGRENIQYF. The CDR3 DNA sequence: TGCAGCGTTGGACAGGGGCGGGAAAACATTCAGTACTTC.

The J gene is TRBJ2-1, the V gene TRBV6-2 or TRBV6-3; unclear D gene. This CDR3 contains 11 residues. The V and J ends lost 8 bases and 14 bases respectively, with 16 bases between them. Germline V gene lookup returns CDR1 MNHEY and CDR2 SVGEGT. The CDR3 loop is CASGFNSGKFF. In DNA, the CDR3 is TGTGCCAGCGGATTCAACAGTGGAAAGTTCTTC.

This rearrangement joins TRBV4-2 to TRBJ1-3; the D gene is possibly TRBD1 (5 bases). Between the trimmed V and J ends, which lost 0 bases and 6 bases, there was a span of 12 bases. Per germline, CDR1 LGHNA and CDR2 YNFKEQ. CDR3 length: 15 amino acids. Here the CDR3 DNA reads TGTGCCAGCAGCCAAGAGGTCAGGGCGCAAAACACCATATATTTT. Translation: CASSQEVRAQNTIYF.

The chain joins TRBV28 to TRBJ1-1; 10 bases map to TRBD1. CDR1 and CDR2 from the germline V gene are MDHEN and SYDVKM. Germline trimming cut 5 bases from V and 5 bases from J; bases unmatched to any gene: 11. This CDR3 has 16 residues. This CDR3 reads CASSRVPGQGRTEAFF. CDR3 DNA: TGTGCCAGCAGTCGAGTGCCGGGACAGGGGAGGACTGAAGCTTTCTTT.

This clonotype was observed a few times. For the CDR3, the DNA is TGCAGTGCTAGAATGGCGGCGGGAGGTCGGAATGAGCAGTTCTTC. Amino acid sequence: CSARMAAGGRNEQFF. The J gene is TRBJ2-1, the V gene TRBV20-1, with 8 nucleotides matching TRBD2. Looked up from germline, CDR1 is DFQATT and CDR2 is SNEGSKA (reference sequence). With V trimmed by 2 bases and J by 7 bases, 10 bases remained unmatched. This CDR3 is 15 amino acids long.

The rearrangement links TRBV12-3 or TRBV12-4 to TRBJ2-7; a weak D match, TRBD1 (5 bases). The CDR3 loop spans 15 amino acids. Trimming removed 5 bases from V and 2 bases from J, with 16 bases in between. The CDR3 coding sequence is TGTGCCAGCAGTCCTCCAGGGTATGGTCCCTACGAGCAGTACTTC. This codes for CASSPPGYGPYEQYF.

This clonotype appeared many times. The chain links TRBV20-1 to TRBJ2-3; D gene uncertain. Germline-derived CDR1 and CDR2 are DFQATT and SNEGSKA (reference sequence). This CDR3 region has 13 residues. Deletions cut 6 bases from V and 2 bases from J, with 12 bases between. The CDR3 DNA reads TGCAGTGCAATCCCAGAACACACAGATACGCAGTATTTT. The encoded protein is CSAIPEHTDTQYF.

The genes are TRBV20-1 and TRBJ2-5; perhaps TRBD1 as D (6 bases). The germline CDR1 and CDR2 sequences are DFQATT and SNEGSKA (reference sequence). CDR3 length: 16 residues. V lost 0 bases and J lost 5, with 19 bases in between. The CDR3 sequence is CSARDSSTGLGETQYF. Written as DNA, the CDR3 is TGCAGTGCTAGAGATTCGTCCACAGGGTTAGGGGAGACCCAGTACTTC.

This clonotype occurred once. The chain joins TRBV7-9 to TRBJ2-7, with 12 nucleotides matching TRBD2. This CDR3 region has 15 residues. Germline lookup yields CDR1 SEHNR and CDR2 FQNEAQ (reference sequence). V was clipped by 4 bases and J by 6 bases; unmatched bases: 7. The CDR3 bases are TGTGCCAGCAGCTCAAGACTAGCGGGAGAGGGCGAGCAGTACTTC. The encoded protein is CASSSRLAGEGEQYF.